These 20 T cell receptor beta chains were sequenced from one sample in a study of shared clonotypes between healthy human individuals (dated by TCRdb to the early 2020s). Library prep was done by the immunoSEQ multiplex PCR assay. TCRdb took over this immuneACCESS table, retaining in-frame rearrangements with V and J assigned. Such tables are incomplete; in checked studies, under half of the missing clones stem from an unresolved V gene, and the remainder is unexplained. The sample table contains millions of clones; only one count was recorded for 80% to 95% of them. 0.39% of the sample is in the top ten clones. The source material was naive CD4+ T cells from PBMCs. In light of the paper, this sample's cell subset or site label describes: CD45RA+ positively selected. The receptors originated from a young man in good health. Some clones in this sample may be carry-over from other donors' samples.

This clone has just one count. The chain couples TRBV5-1 to TRBJ2-1; the match to TRBD2 covers 8 bases. Germline CDR1 and CDR2: SGHRS and YFSETQ. The trim removed 2 bases at V and 8 bases at J, leaving 9 bases unmatched. The CDR3 has 15 amino acids. CDR3 nucleotide sequence: TGCGCCAGCAGCTTAAGCGGGAGTTCTTTCCATGAGCAGTTCTTC. Translated: CASSLSGSSFHEQFF.

About this clone: Other DNA sequences from this sample encode an identical CDR3 as well. The chain joins TRBV11-3 to TRBJ2-3; TRBD2 agrees at 12 bases. Trimming cost V 1 base and J 2 bases; bases outside gene matches: 1. The germline CDR1 and CDR2 sequences are SGHNT and YENEEA. CDR3 size: 16 residues. Written as DNA, the CDR3 is TGTGCCAGCAGCTTAGGACTAGCGGGGGTCACAGATACGCAGTATTTT. Its translation: CASSLGLAGVTDTQYF.

This clone appeared a single time. This chain joins TRBV19 and TRBJ1-1, with D unclear. CDR3 length: 15 amino acids. V lost 9 bases, J lost 1 base, and 18 bases lay in between. The germline V gene has CDR1 LNHDA and CDR2 SQIVND (reference sequence). This CDR3 reads CARGGRLGWNTEAFF. The CDR3 DNA reads TGTGCCAGAGGTGGCCGACTAGGCTGGAACACTGAAGCTTTCTTT.

The genes are TRBV11-2 and TRBJ2-2; either TRBD1 or TRBD2 may fit D (6 bases each). The V end was cut by 5 bases, the J end by 0 bases, with 19 bases between. The CDR3 consists of 18 residues. Germline lookup yields CDR1 SGHAT and CDR2 FQNNGV. Here the CDR3 reads CASSAVGLRGPNTGELFF. The CDR3 nucleotides are TGTGCCAGCAGCGCCGTGGGGCTCCGGGGGCCGAACACCGGGGAGCTGTTTTTT.

The chain's CDR3 is CAGQETGPGGYTF. The CDR3 nucleotides read TGTGCCGGCCAAGAGACAGGGCCGGGTGGCTACACCTTC. This chain uses TRBV2 with TRBJ1-2; 7 nucleotides align to TRBD1. Germline values: CDR1 SNHLY, CDR2 FYNNEI. V gave up 11 bases and J gave up 7 bases; unmatched junction bases: 13. The length of the CDR3 is 13 residues.

The rearrangement joins TRBV19 to TRBJ2-3; D might be TRBD2 (5 bases). This CDR3 has 14 residues. The germline V gene encodes CDR1 LNHDA and CDR2 SQIVND (reference sequence). Trimming took off 4 bases at V and 3 bases at J, with 11 bases between the two ends. The CDR3 DNA reads as TGTGCCAGTAGTAACCCGGGAAGGACAGATACGCAGTATTTT. Its translation: CASSNPGRTDTQYF.

To note about this clone: Other DNA sequences in this sample translate to the same CDR3. V gene TRBV6-6 combines with J gene TRBJ2-7; the D gene is possibly TRBD1 (5 bases). The CDR3 covers 15 residues. Germline CDR1 and CDR2: MNHNY and SVGAGI (reference sequence). V was pared by 0 bases and J by 2 bases, with 11 bases between. CDR3 sequence: CASSYSGRVAYEQYF. The CDR3 nucleotides are TGTGCCAGCAGTTACTCTGGCAGGGTGGCCTACGAGCAGTACTTC.

V is TRBV6-1 and J is TRBJ1-4, with 7 bases lining up with TRBD1. J gave up 8 bases and V 6 bases, and 9 bases lay outside the gene matches. The germline V gene encodes CDR1 MNHNS and CDR2 SASEGT. The CDR3 is 14 amino acids. The CDR3 DNA is TGTGCCAGCAGGCCAGGGGGAAGGGAAGAAAAACTGTTTTTT. Translating gives CASRPGGREEKLFF.

This rearrangement joins TRBV13 to TRBJ2-1; 12 bases map to TRBD2. Germline V lookup: CDR1 PRHDT, CDR2 FYEKMQ (reference sequence). The CDR3 extends over 18 amino acids. The J segment lost 7 bases and the V segment lost 4 bases, leaving 14 bases of the junction unmatched. The CDR3 bases are TGTGCCAGCAGCTCCTGGAGGGGGCTAGCGGGAGGGAGGAATGAGCAGTTCTTC. It encodes CASSSWRGLAGGRNEQFF. Full variable domain (rest looked up from reference TRBV13 and TRBJ2-1): AAGVIQSPRHLIKEKRETATLKCYPIPRHDTVYWYQQGPGQDPQFLISFYEKMQSDKGSIPDRFSAQQFSDYHSELNMSSLELGDSALYFCASSSWRGLAGGRNEQFFGPGTRLTVL.

Regarding this clone: Distinct nucleotide sequences in the sample also encode this CDR3. This chain connects TRBV7-8 to TRBJ2-6; possible D gene TRBD1, 6 bases. The germline V and J ends were trimmed by 1 base and 3 bases, with 10 bases remaining between them. CDR1 is SGHVS, CDR2 FQNEAQ, per germline. This CDR3 has 16 residues. The CDR3 is CASSLGGGSGANVLTF. As DNA, the CDR3 is TGTGCCAGCAGCTTAGGAGGGGGAAGTGGGGCCAACGTCCTGACTTTC.

This chain connects TRBV27 to TRBJ1-1; 7 nucleotides match TRBD1. V was clipped by 3 bases and J by 9 bases; unmatched bases: 4. The length of the CDR3 is 12 residues. CDR1 and CDR2 (germline): MNHEY, SMNVEV (reference sequence). Written as DNA, the CDR3 is TGTGCCAGCAGTTTTTTGGGACAGCAAGCTTTCTTT. Translating gives CASSFLGQQAFF.

The chain couples TRBV11-2 to TRBJ2-2, with TRBD2 matching 11 bases. The germline V gene has CDR1 SGHAT and CDR2 FQNNGV. The V segment lost 4 bases and the J segment 2 bases; nucleotides outside the gene matches: 6. The CDR3 totals 17 residues. CDR3 in DNA: TGTGCCAGCAGCTACCGGGGACTAGCGGACAACACCGGGGAGCTGTTTTTT. Translating gives CASSYRGLADNTGELFF.

This clone was counted a few times. The chain has TRBV5-1 and TRBJ1-1; 7 nucleotides match TRBD1. The germline gives CDR1 SGHRS, CDR2 YFSETQ. CDR3 length: 13 residues. V trimming: 2 bases; J trimming: 4 bases; junction bases outside the gene matches: 2. CDR3 residues: CASSFNRGTEAFF. The CDR3 region has the DNA TGCGCCAGCAGCTTCAACAGGGGCACTGAAGCTTTCTTT. Looking up the rest from reference TRBV5-1 and TRBJ1-1 gives the full variable domain: KAGVTQTPRYLIKTRGQQVTLSCSPISGHRSVSWYQQTPGQGLQFLFEYFSETQRNKGNFPGRFSGRQFSNSRSEMNVSTLELGDSALYLCASSFNRGTEAFFGQGTRLTVV.

The chain employs TRBV11-2 and TRBJ1-2; D perhaps matches TRBD1 (6 bases). The germline CDR1 and CDR2 sequences are SGHAT and FQNNGV. The CDR3 has 16 amino acids. The ends were cut back, 6 bases at V and 2 bases at J, with 19 bases in the middle. The CDR3 sequence is CASSPGAGRKNYGYTF. The CDR3 region has the DNA TGTGCCAGCAGTCCAGGGGCCGGGCGGAAAAACTATGGCTACACCTTC.

Written as DNA, the CDR3 is TGTGCCAGCAGCGCCCCGTTGTTAGGAGATACAGGGTTGGGAGGCAATCAGCCCCAGCATTTT. The encoded protein is CASSAPLLGDTGLGGNQPQHF. The V gene is TRBV7-3, the J gene TRBJ1-5; weak D call: TRBD1 (6 bases). This CDR3 region has 21 residues. V lost 5 bases and J 2 bases, leaving 31 bases between the germline ends. The germline CDR1 and CDR2 sequences are SGHTA and FQGTGA.

The chain carries TRBV25-1 and TRBJ2-2, with D perhaps matching TRBD1 (5 bases). This CDR3 comprises 14 residues. Germline CDR1 MGHDK, CDR2 SYGVNS. V lost 4 bases, J lost 5 bases, and 11 bases lay in between. CDR3 in DNA: TGTGCCAGCAGTGCATCAGGGAAAACCGGGGAGCTGTTTTTT. It yields the protein CASSASGKTGELFF. Variable domain in full (rest from reference TRBV25-1 and TRBJ2-2): EADIYQTPRYLVIGTGKKITLECSQTMGHDKMYWYQQDPGMELHLIHYSYGVNSTEKGDLSSESTVSRIRTEHFPLTLESARPSHTSQYLCASSASGKTGELFFGEGSRLTVL.

V usage is TRBV5-4 and J usage is TRBJ2-1; 7 positions agree with TRBD1. Unmatched junction bases numbered 5, after V lost 3 bases and J lost 11 bases. The CDR3 is 12 residues long. Germline V gene sequence: CDR1 SGHNT, CDR2 YYREEE (reference sequence). The CDR3 nucleotides read TGTGCCAGCAGCTGGGGACAGAACCAGCAGTTCTTC. Amino acids: CASSWGQNQQFF.

The genes are TRBV7-2 and TRBJ1-3; D gene unclear. In germline, CDR1 is SGHTA, CDR2 FQGNSA. The ends were cut back, 4 bases at V and 0 bases at J, with 4 bases in the middle. CDR3 size: 13 residues. CDR3 in amino acids: CASSSRSGNTIYF. The DNA of the CDR3 is TGTGCCAGCAGCTCCCGCTCTGGAAACACCATATATTTT.

This chain connects TRBV5-1 to TRBJ2-3; D may be TRBD1 (6 bases). This CDR3 spans 13 amino acids. Germline V gene sequence: CDR1 SGHRS, CDR2 YFSETQ. Between the trimmed V and J ends, which lost 5 bases and 0 bases, there was a span of 7 bases. Here the CDR3 reads CASSGQSTDTQYF. CDR3 DNA: TGCGCCAGCAGTGGACAGAGCACAGATACGCAGTATTTT.

The CDR3 DNA is TGTGCCAGCAGCCTCCCCACGAACGAAGCTTTCTTT. It encodes CASSLPTNEAFF. The chain recombines TRBV7-9 with TRBJ1-1, with D unresolved. The CDR3 extends over 12 amino acids. CDR1 and CDR2 (germline): SEHNR, FQNEAQ (reference sequence). Trimming pared 5 bases from V and 8 bases from J, leaving 12 bases between.